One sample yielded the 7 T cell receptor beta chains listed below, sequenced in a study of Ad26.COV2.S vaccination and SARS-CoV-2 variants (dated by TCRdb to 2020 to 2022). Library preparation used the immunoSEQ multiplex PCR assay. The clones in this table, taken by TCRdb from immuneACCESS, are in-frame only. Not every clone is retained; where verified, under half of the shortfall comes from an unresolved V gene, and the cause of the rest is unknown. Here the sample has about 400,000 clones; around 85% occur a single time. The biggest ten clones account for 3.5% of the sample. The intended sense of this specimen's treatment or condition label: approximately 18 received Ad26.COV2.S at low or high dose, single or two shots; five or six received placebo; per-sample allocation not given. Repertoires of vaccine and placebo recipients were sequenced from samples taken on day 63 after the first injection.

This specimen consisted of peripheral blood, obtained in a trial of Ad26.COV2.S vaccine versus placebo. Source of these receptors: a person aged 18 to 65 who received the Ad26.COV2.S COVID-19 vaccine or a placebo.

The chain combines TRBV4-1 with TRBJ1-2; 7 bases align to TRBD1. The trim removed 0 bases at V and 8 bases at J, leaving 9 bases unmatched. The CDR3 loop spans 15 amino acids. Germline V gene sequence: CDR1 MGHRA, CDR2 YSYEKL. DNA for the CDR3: TGCGCCAGCAGCCAAGAAGGGGAACAGGGGAAAGGCTACACCTTC. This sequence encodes CASSQEGEQGKGYTF.

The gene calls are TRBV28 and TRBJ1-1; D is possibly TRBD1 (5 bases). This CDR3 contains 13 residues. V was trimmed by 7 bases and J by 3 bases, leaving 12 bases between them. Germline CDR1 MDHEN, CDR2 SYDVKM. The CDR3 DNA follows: TGTGCCAGCATCCGGGGGAGGGACACTGAAGCTTTCTTT. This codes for CASIRGRDTEAFF.

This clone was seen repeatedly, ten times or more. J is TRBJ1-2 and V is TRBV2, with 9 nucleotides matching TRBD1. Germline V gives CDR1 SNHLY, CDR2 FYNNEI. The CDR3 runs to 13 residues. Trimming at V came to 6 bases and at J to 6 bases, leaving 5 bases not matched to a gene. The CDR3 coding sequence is TGTGCCAGCAGACAGGGGGCTTCGAATGGCTACACCTTC. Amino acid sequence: CASRQGASNGYTF.

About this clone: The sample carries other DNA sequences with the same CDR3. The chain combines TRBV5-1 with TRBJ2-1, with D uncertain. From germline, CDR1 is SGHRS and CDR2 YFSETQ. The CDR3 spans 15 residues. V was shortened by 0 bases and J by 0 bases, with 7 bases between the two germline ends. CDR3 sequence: CASSLGSSSYNEQFF. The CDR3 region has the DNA TGCGCCAGCAGCTTGGGCAGCAGCTCCTACAATGAGCAGTTCTTC.

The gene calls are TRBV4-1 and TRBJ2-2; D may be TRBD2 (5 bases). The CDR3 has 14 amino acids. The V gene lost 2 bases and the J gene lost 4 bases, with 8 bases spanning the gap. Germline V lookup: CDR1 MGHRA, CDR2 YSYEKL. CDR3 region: CASSQLRGTGELFF. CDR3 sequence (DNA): TGCGCCAGCAGCCAATTACGGGGCACCGGGGAGCTGTTTTTT.

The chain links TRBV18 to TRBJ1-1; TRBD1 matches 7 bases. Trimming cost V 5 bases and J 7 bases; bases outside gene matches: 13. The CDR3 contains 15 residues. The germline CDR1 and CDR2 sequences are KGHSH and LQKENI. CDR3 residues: CASSRAHGQASEAFF. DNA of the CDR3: TGTGCCAGCTCAAGGGCCCATGGACAGGCGAGTGAAGCTTTCTTT. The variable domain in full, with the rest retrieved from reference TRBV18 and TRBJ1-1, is NAGVMQNPRHLVRRRGQEARLRCSPMKGHSHVYWYRQLPEEGLKFMVYLQKENIIDESGMPKERFSAEFPKEGPSILRIQQVVRGDSAAYFCASSRAHGQASEAFFGQGTRLTVV.

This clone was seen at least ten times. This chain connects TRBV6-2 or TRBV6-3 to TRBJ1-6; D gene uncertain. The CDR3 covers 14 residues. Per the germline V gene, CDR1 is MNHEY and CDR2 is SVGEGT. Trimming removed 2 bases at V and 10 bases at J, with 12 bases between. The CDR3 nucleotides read TGTGCCAGCAGTTACGAAAAGCCCAACTCACCCCTCCACTTT. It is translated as CASSYEKPNSPLHF.